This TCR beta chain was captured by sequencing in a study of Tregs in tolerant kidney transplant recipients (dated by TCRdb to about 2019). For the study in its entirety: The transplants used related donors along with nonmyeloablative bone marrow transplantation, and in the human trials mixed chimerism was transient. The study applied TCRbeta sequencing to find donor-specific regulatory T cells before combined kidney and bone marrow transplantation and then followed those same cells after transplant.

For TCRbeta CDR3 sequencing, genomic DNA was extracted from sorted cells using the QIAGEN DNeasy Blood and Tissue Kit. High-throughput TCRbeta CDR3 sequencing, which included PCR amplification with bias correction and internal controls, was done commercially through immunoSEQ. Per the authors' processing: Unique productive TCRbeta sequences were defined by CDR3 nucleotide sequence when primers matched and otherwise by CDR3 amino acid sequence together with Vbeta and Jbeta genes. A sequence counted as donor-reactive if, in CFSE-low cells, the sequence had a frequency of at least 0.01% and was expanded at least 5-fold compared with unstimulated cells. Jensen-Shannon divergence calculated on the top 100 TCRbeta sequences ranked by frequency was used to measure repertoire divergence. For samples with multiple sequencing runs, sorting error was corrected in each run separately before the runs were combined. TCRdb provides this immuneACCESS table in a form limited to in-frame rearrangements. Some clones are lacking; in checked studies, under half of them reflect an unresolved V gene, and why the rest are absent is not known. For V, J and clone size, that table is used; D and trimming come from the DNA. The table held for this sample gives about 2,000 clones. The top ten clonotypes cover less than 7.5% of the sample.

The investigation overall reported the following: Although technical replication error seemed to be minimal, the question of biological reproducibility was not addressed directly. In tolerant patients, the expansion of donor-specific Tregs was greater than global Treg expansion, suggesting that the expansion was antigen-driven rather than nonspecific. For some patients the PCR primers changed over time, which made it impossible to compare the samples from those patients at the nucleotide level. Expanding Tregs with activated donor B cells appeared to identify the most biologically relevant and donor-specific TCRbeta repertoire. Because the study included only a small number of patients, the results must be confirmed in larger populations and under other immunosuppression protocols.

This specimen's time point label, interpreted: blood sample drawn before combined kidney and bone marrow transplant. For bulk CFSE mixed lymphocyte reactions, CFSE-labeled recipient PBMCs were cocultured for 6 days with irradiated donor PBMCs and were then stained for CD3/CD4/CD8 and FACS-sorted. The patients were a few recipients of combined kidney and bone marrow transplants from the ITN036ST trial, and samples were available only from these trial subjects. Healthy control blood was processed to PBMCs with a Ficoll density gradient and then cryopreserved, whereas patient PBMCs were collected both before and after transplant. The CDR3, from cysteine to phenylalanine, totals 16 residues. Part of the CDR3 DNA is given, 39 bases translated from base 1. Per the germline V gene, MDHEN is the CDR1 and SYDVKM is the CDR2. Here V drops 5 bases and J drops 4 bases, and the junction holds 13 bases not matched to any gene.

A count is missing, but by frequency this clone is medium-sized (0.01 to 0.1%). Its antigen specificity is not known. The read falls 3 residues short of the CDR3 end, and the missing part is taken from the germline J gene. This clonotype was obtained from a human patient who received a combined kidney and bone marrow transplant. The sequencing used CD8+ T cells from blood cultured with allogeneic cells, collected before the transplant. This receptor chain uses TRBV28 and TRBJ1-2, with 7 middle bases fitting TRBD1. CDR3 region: CASSDTGTVGSYGYTF. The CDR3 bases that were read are TGTGCCAGCAGTGACACCGGGACAGTAGGAAGCTATGGC.